The clone carrying this TCR beta chain has a handful of counts. Measured with immunoSEQ multiplex PCR; TCRdb has only the in-frame clones, and not every one. This table holds 45,000 to 65,000 clones, around 82% found once. The ends were cut back, 5 bases at V and 9 bases at J, with 20 bases in the middle. Germline V lookup: CDR1 MDHEN, CDR2 SYDVKM. The CDR3 consists of 15 residues. The data derive from a study of OX40 agonist ivuxolimab in advanced cancers. V and J are TRBV28 and TRBJ2-1; D may be TRBD1 (6 bases). This TCR was recovered from an adult with an advanced solid tumor such as melanoma, head and neck, liver or kidney cancer. The sample consisted of CD4+ or CD8+ T cells sorted from blood, taken in a trial of the OX40 agonist ivuxolimab. The CDR3 DNA reads TGTGCCAGCAGTCCCTCGGGACAAGGCCACGGTGAGCAGTTCTTC. It specifies CASSPSGQGHGEQFF.